The 2 T cell receptor beta chains reported below all come from one sample, sequenced in a study of blood T cell repertoires in COVID-19. Assay used: immunoSEQ multiplex PCR; TCRdb lists only in-frame clones, some missing. The table includes approximately 300,000 clones, around nine tenths detected once. Sequences were obtained from peripheral blood. Receptors originate from a woman in her twenties or thirties with COVID-19, enrolled during active disease.

This chain joins TRBV5-4 and TRBJ2-3; 12 bases line up with TRBD2. With V trimmed by 6 bases and J by 0 bases, 14 bases remained unmatched. The V gene's germline CDR1 is SGHNT and CDR2 YYREEE (reference sequence). The CDR3 is made up of 19 amino acids. The CDR3 loop reads CASTLPGLAGITSTDTQYF. The CDR3 region has the DNA TGTGCCAGCACCCTCCCGGGACTAGCGGGTATCACTAGCACAGATACGCAGTATTTT.

V is TRBV6-2 or TRBV6-3 and J is TRBJ2-3, with 9 bases that match TRBD2. V lost 3 bases and J lost 2; bases outside the gene matches: 15. Germline V gene lookup returns CDR1 MNHEY and CDR2 SVGEGT. The CDR3 consists of 19 residues. The CDR3 bases are TGTGCCAGCAGTTATTTCCGGGCTAGCGGGAACCAGGACACAGATACGCAGTATTTT. It codes for CASSYFRASGNQDTDTQYF.